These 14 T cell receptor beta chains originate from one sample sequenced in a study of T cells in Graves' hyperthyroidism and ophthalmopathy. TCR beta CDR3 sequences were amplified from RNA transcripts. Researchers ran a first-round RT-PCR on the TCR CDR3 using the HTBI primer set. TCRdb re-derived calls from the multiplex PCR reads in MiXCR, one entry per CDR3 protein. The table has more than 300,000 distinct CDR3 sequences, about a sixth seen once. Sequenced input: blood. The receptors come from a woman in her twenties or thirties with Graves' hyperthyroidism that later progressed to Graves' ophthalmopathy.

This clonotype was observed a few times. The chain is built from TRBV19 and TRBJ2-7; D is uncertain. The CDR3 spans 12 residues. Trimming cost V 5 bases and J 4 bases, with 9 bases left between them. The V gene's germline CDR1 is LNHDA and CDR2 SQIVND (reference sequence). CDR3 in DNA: TGTGCCAGTAGTTCTGGAGAGTACGAGCAGTACTTC. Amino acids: CASSSGEYEQYF.

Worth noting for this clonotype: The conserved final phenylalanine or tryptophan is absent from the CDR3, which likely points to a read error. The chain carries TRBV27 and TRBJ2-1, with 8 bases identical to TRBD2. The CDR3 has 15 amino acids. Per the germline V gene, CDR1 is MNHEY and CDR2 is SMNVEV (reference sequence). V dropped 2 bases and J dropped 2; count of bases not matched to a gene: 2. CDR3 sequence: CASSLISGTYNEQFL. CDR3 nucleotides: TGTGCCAGCAGTTTAATTAGCGGGACCTACAATGAGCAGTTCCTC.

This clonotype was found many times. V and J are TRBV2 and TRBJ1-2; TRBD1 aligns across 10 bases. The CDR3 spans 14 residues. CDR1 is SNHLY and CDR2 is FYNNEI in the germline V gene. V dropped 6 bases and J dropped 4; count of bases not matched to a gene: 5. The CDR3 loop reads CASSPTGGLYGYTF. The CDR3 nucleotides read TGTGCCAGCAGCCCGACAGGGGGCCTCTATGGCTACACCTTC. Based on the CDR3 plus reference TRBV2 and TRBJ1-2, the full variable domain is EPEVTQTPSHQVTQMGQEVILRCVPISNHLYFYWYRQILGQKVEFLVSFYNNEISEKSEIFDDQFSVERPDGSNFTLKIRSTKLEDSAMYFCASSPTGGLYGYTFGSGTRLTVV.

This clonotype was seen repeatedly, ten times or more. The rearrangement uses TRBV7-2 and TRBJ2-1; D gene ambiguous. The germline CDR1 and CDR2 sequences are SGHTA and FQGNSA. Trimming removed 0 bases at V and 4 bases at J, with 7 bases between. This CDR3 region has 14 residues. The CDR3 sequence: CASSLALEYNEQFF. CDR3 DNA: TGTGCCAGCAGCTTAGCTCTAGAATACAATGAGCAGTTCTTC.

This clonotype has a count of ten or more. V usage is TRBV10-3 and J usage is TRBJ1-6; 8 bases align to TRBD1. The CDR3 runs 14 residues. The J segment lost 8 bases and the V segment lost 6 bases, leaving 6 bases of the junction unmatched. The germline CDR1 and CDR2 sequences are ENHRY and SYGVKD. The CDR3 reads CAISGQGGDSPLHF. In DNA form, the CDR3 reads TGTGCCATCAGCGGACAGGGTGGCGATTCACCCCTCCACTTT.

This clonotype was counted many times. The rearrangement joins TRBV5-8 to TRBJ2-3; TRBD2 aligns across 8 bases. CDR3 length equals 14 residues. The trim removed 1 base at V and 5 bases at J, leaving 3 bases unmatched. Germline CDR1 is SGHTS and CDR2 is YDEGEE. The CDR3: CASSLLSGRDTQYF. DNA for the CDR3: TGTGCCAGCAGCTTGTTAAGCGGGAGAGATACGCAGTATTTT.

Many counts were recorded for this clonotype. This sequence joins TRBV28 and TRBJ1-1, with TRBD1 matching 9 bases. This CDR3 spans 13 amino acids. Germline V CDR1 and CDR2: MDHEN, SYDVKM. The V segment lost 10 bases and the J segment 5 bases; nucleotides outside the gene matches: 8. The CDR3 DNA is TGTGCCACAACCGGGACAGGGCGAACTGAAGCTTTCTTT. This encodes CATTGTGRTEAFF.

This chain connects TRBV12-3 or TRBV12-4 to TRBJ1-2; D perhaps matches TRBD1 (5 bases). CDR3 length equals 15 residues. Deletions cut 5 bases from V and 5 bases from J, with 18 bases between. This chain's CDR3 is CASSTNGGGYYGYTF. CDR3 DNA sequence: TGTGCCAGCAGTACCAACGGGGGGGGTTATTATGGCTACACCTTC.

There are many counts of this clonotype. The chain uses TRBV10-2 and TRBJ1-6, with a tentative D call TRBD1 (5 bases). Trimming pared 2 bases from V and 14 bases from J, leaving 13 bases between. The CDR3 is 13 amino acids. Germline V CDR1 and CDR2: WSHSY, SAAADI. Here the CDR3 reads CASSEPPGGSLHF. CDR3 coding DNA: TGCGCCAGCAGTGAGCCCCCCGGGGGGTCCCTCCACTTT.

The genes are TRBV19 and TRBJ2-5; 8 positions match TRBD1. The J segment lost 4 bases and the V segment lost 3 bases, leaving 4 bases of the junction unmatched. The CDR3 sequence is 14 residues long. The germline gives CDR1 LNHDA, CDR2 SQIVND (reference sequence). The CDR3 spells CASSMTGAGETQYF. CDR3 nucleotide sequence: TGTGCCAGTAGTATGACAGGGGCGGGAGAGACCCAGTACTTC. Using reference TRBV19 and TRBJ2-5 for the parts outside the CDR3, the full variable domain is DGGITQSPKYLFRKEGQNVTLSCEQNLNHDAMYWYRQDPGQGLRLIYYSQIVNDFQKGDIAEGYSVSREKKESFPLTVTSAQKNPTAFYLCASSMTGAGETQYFGPGTRLLVL.

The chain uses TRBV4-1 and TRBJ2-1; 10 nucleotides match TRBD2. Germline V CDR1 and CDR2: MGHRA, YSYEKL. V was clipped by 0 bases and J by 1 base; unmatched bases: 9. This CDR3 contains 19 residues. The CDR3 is CASSQDGLAGALSYNEQFF. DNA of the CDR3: TGCGCCAGCAGCCAAGATGGGCTAGCGGGAGCTCTTTCCTACAATGAGCAGTTCTTC.

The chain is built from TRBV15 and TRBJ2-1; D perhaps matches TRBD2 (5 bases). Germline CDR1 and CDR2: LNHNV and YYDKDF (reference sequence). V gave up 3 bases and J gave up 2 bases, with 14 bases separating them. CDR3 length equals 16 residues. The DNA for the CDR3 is TGTGCCACCAGCAGGGAGGTCCTACACCCCTACAATGAGCAGTTCTTC. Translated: CATSREVLHPYNEQFF.

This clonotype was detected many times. The CDR3 DNA is TGTGCCAGCAGCCCAGATAGCTCCTACAATGAGCAGTTCTTC. As protein: CASSPDSSYNEQFF. The rearrangement uses TRBV13 and TRBJ2-1; no clear D. Between the trimmed V and J ends, which lost 5 bases and 0 bases, there was a span of 8 bases. The CDR3 sequence is 14 residues long. From germline, CDR1 is PRHDT and CDR2 FYEKMQ (reference sequence).

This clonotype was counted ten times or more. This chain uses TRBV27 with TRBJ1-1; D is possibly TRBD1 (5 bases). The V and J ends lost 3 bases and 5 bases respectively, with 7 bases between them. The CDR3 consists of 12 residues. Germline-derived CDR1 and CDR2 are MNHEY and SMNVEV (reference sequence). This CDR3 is CASSFRVTEAFF. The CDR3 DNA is TGTGCCAGCAGTTTCAGGGTGACTGAAGCTTTCTTT.